The 24 T cell receptor beta chains given below trace back to one sample, sequenced in a study of Graves' ophthalmopathy and Graves' hyperthyroidism. RNA transcripts served as template for amplifying TCR beta CDR3 sequences. Following a first-round RT-PCR that used HTBI primers, a second-round multiplex PCR was carried out. TCRdb independently ran MiXCR on the multiplex PCR reads; one entry per CDR3 protein. Among about 240,000 distinct CDR3 sequences listed, around 50% were seen once. Sequences were obtained from peripheral blood. The receptors were gathered from an adult man with Graves' ophthalmopathy.

This clonotype occurred a few times. The CDR3 sequence is CSAEQARGEAFF. In nucleotides, the CDR3 is TGCAGTGCTGAACAGGCGAGGGGTGAAGCTTTCTTT. This sequence joins TRBV20-1 and TRBJ1-1, with D possibly being TRBD1 (5 bases). CDR1 DFQATT and CDR2 SNEGSKA come from the germline V gene (reference sequence). The CDR3 loop spans 12 amino acids. Trimming left V 5 bases short and J 7 bases short, with 14 bases between.

The genes are TRBV19 and TRBJ2-5; 8 bases agree with TRBD2. The CDR3 sequence is 14 residues long. Unmatched junction bases numbered 9, after V lost 7 bases and J lost 5 bases. The germline V gene encodes CDR1 LNHDA and CDR2 SQIVND (reference sequence). CDR3 sequence: CASNSAGVGETQYF. As DNA, the CDR3 is TGTGCCAGTAACTCAGCGGGAGTTGGGGAGACCCAGTACTTC.

The rearrangement uses TRBV20-1 and TRBJ1-1, with D hard to call. Trimming took off 0 bases at V and 4 bases at J, with 12 bases between the two ends. Germline CDR1 reads DFQATT; CDR2 reads SNEGSKA (reference sequence). The CDR3 covers 14 residues. The CDR3: CSARDGQAGTEAFF. For the CDR3, the DNA is TGCAGTGCTAGAGATGGCCAGGCAGGCACTGAAGCTTTCTTT.

The chain recombines TRBV6-5 with TRBJ1-3; the D gene is possibly TRBD1 (6 bases). The CDR3 runs to 13 residues. V lost 7 bases and J lost 8, with 15 bases in between. In germline, CDR1 is MNHEY, CDR2 SVGAGI. In nucleotides, the CDR3 is TGTGCCAGCATCCAGACAGGAGGGGACACCATATATTTT. Translating it yields CASIQTGGDTIYF.

The rearrangement links TRBV9 to TRBJ1-6; a weak D match, TRBD1 (5 bases). V was cut by 3 bases and J by 13 bases, with 14 bases left in between. This CDR3 region has 13 residues. From germline, CDR1 is SGDLS and CDR2 YYNGEE. This CDR3 is CASSEGSNQPLHF. CDR3 sequence (DNA): TGTGCCAGCAGCGAGGGGAGCAATCAGCCCCTCCACTTT.

This chain links TRBV9 with TRBJ2-5; 8 bases are a match to TRBD1. The CDR3 consists of 14 residues. Losses at the gene ends were 3 bases for V and 6 bases for J; bases not matched to a gene: 7. Germline V gives CDR1 SGDLS, CDR2 YYNGEE. CDR3 loop: CASSGRTGTKTQYF. The CDR3 DNA reads TGTGCCAGCAGCGGAAGGACAGGGACGAAGACCCAGTACTTC.

The chain employs TRBV7-2 and TRBJ2-2; TRBD1 is a possible D gene (6 bases). Germline CDR1 and CDR2: SGHTA and FQGNSA. The germline V and J ends were trimmed by 5 bases and 3 bases, with 13 bases remaining between them. The CDR3 has 15 residues. The chain's CDR3 is CASSRTGLDTGELFF. CDR3 bases: TGTGCCAGCAGCCGTACAGGGTTAGACACCGGGGAGCTGTTTTTT.

V is TRBV5-1 and J is TRBJ1-2, with D possibly being TRBD1 (5 bases). Germline loops: CDR1 SGHRS, CDR2 YFSETQ. Between the trimmed V and J ends, which lost 4 bases and 8 bases, there was a span of 12 bases. The CDR3 consists of 12 residues. The CDR3 region has the DNA TGCGCCAGCAGCCCGGGGGAAGGAGGCTACACCTTC. Its translation is CASSPGEGGYTF.

The gene calls are TRBV10-2 and TRBJ1-1; D not certain. V dropped 2 bases and J dropped 0 bases, with 7 bases sitting between them. This CDR3 comprises 14 residues. Germline V CDR1 and CDR2: WSHSY, SAAADI. CDR3 in amino acids: CASSENGLNTEAFF. DNA of the CDR3: TGCGCCAGCAGTGAGAACGGTTTGAACACTGAAGCTTTCTTT.

The CDR3 coding sequence is TGTGCCAGCAGTCCGAGCAGGATCGGCACCGGGGAGCTGTTTTTT. This gives the protein CASSPSRIGTGELFF. The chain combines TRBV12-3 or TRBV12-4 with TRBJ2-2, with D unclear. The CDR3 covers 15 residues. V was clipped by 5 bases and J by 4 bases, with 14 bases between them.

This clonotype appeared a single time. The gene calls are TRBV9 and TRBJ2-7, with D maybe TRBD1 (6 bases). CDR3 size: 15 residues. Looked up from germline, CDR1 is SGDLS and CDR2 is YYNGEE. V lost 2 bases to trimming and J lost 0 bases, with 12 bases between them. The CDR3 loop reads CASSVERDNSYEQYF. In DNA form, the CDR3 reads TGTGCCAGCAGCGTTGAACGGGACAACTCCTACGAGCAGTACTTC.

The rearrangement joins TRBV19 to TRBJ1-5; D remains ambiguous. The germline V gene encodes CDR1 LNHDA and CDR2 SQIVND (reference sequence). V lost 7 bases and J 5 bases, leaving 21 bases between the germline ends. This CDR3 region has 16 residues. CDR3 sequence: CASTSSRSSFDQPQHF. The CDR3, as DNA: TGTGCCAGTACCAGCAGTAGGAGCAGCTTCGATCAGCCCCAGCATTTT. Drawing the rest from reference TRBV19 and TRBJ1-5, the complete variable domain is DGGITQSPKYLFRKEGQNVTLSCEQNLNHDAMYWYRQDPGQGLRLIYYSQIVNDFQKGDIAEGYSVSREKKESFPLTVTSAQKNPTAFYLCASTSSRSSFDQPQHFGDGTRLSIL.

This sequence joins TRBV10-3 and TRBJ1-1; D gene unclear. This CDR3 spans 15 amino acids. Trimming removed 0 bases from V and 1 base from J, with 9 bases in between. Germline lookup yields CDR1 ENHRY and CDR2 SYGVKD. The CDR3 region is CAISESGAENTEAFF. DNA for the CDR3: TGTGCCATCAGTGAGTCGGGAGCTGAGAACACTGAAGCTTTCTTT.

This clonotype showed up just a few times. The J gene is TRBJ1-1, the V gene TRBV12-3 or TRBV12-4; D not resolved. The CDR3 has 13 amino acids. V shed 2 bases and J shed 7 bases, with 11 bases lying between them. This CDR3 is CASSLHAAIEAFF. CDR3 DNA: TGTGCCAGCAGTTTACATGCCGCCATTGAAGCTTTCTTT.

The V and J genes are TRBV20-1 and TRBJ1-2; possibly TRBD1 for D (5 bases). CDR3 length: 14 residues. Germline lookup yields CDR1 DFQATT and CDR2 SNEGSKA (reference sequence). Trimming pared 5 bases from V and 5 bases from J, leaving 18 bases between. The CDR3 DNA follows: TGCAGTGCTGGAGGAAGGCAGGGAGGGTATGGCTACACCTTC. The encoded protein is CSAGGRQGGYGYTF.

This clonotype was detected many times. V usage is TRBV29-1 and J usage is TRBJ1-1; a weak D match, TRBD1 (6 bases). CDR1 and CDR2 from the germline V gene are SQVTM and ANQGSEA. The CDR3 is 14 residues long. The ends were cut back, 6 bases at V and 1 base at J, with 15 bases in the middle. CDR3 sequence reads: CSVVPGTPNTEAFF. DNA for the CDR3: TGCAGCGTGGTCCCCGGGACACCGAACACTGAAGCTTTCTTT.

This clonotype was observed a few times. The rearrangement uses TRBV24-1 and TRBJ1-5; D not resolved. The V gene's germline CDR1 is KGHDR and CDR2 SFDVKD. V lost 3 bases to trimming and J lost 5 bases, with 4 bases between them. The CDR3 runs to 12 residues. The CDR3 DNA reads TGTGCCACCAGTGATGTTGATCAGCCCCAGCATTTT. Amino acid sequence: CATSDVDQPQHF.

CDR3 coding DNA: TGTGCCAGCAGCTTAGTCGGAGGGGGCGTAGAAGAGACCCAGTACTTC. It specifies CASSLVGGGVEETQYF. The chain is built from TRBV13 and TRBJ2-5; a possible D gene is TRBD1 (7 bases). The length of the CDR3 is 16 residues. The germline gives CDR1 PRHDT, CDR2 FYEKMQ (reference sequence). Trimming removed 1 base from V and 3 bases from J, with 15 bases in between.

In its sample, this clonotype was seen a few times. The chain recombines TRBV5-4 with TRBJ1-1, with D uncertain. Trimming shortened V by 0 bases and J by 6 bases, and 9 bases separated the two germline ends. Germline CDR1 reads SGHNT; CDR2 reads YYREEE (reference sequence). The length of the CDR3 is 13 residues. CDR3 nucleotide sequence: TGTGCCAGCAGCTTGGTCGGGGTCCCTGAAGCTTTCTTT. The encoded protein is CASSLVGVPEAFF. Based on the CDR3 plus reference TRBV5-4 and TRBJ1-1, the full variable domain is ETGVTQSPTHLIKTRGQQVTLRCSSQSGHNTVSWYQQALGQGPQFIFQYYREEENGRGNFPPRFSGLQFPNYSSELNVNALELDDSALYLCASSLVGVPEAFFGQGTRLTVV.

This clonotype was found many times. This chain joins TRBV29-1 and TRBJ2-7; no clear D gene. Germline CDR1 SQVTM, CDR2 ANQGSEA. V was shortened by 5 bases and J by 2 bases, with 10 bases between the two germline ends. The CDR3 contains 12 residues. CDR3: CSVRQEPYEQYF. CDR3 bases: TGCAGCGTTCGGCAGGAGCCCTACGAGCAGTACTTC.

The chain carries TRBV19 and TRBJ2-7, with a tentative D call TRBD1 (6 bases). Trimming stripped 2 bases from V and 6 bases from J, with 11 bases between. In germline, CDR1 is LNHDA, CDR2 SQIVND (reference sequence). The CDR3 sequence is 13 residues long. The CDR3 spells CASSITGSAEQYF. For the CDR3, the DNA is TGTGCCAGTAGTATAACAGGGTCCGCCGAGCAGTACTTC.

There are many counts of this clonotype. The chain recombines TRBV29-1 with TRBJ1-2; a possible D gene is TRBD1 (6 bases). The CDR3 has 12 residues. V lost 5 bases, J lost 7 bases, and 14 bases lay in between. The V gene's germline CDR1 is SQVTM and CDR2 ANQGSEA. CDR3: CSVWDTVGGYTF. DNA of the CDR3: TGCAGCGTTTGGGACACGGTCGGTGGCTACACCTTC.

This clonotype was recorded a few times. J is TRBJ2-5 and V is TRBV12-3 or TRBV12-4; 11 positions agree with TRBD1. V gave up 5 bases and J gave up 5 bases; unmatched junction bases: 4. This CDR3 spans 14 amino acids. DNA for the CDR3: TGTGCCAGCAGTGGACAGGGGGCGGGGGAGACCCAGTACTTC. It translates to CASSGQGAGETQYF.

The sample holds one count of this clonotype. The CDR3 DNA reads as TGCAGCGTTGAAGTATCGGAGGGGGCGGGAGAAGCTTTCTTT. This encodes CSVEVSEGAGEAFF. The V call is TRBV29-1, the J call TRBJ1-1; TRBD1 aligns across 7 bases. Trimming removed 1 base from V and 8 bases from J; junction bases left unmatched: 10. Germline CDR1 SQVTM, CDR2 ANQGSEA. This CDR3 has 14 residues.